The rows below give T cell receptor beta chains drawn from one sample of a study of shared clonotypes between healthy human individuals. Assay used: immunoSEQ multiplex PCR; TCRdb lists only in-frame clones, some missing. The repertoire includes some 580,000 clones, 95% to 98% of them detected once, and approximately 0.3% sits in the top ten. The material sequenced was naive CD8+ T cells sorted from blood. The receptors were sampled from a man aged 25-45 years in good health. The CDR3 runs from the conserved cysteine through the conserved F or W. D genes are given only for firm matches. Expanded clones get a size class; other rows say once, few or many, or leave the size out.

CDR3 DNA: TGTGCCAGCAGCTCTCAACCGGGACAGGGTATGACCACTGAAGCTTTCTTT
CDR3 protein: CASSSQPGQGMTTEAFF
V gene: TRBV11-2
D gene: TRBD1
clone size: -
J gene: TRBJ1-1

CDR3 DNA: TGTGCCAGCAGTTTATCCTGGTCGGGCCTGAGCTCCTACGAGCAGTACTTC
CDR3 protein: CASSLSWSGLSSYEQYF
V gene: TRBV28
D gene: -
clone size: -
J gene: TRBJ2-7

CDR3 DNA: TGTGCCAGCGGAACCTACAATGAGCAGTTCTTC
CDR3 protein: CASGTYNEQFF
V gene: TRBV6-4
D gene: -
clone size: -
J gene: TRBJ2-1

CDR3 DNA: TGCAGCGTTGGCGGGGAAATTAAGGACGCTTCCTGGGGCTATGGCTACACCTTC
CDR3 protein: CSVGGEIKDASWGYGYTF
V gene: TRBV29-1
D gene: -
clone size: -
J gene: TRBJ1-2

CDR3 DNA: TGTGCCAGCAGCTCGACAGGGCATGAAAAACTGTTTTTT
CDR3 protein: CASSSTGHEKLFF
V gene: TRBV13
D gene: TRBD1
clone size: -
J gene: TRBJ1-4

CDR3 DNA: TGTGCCAGCGCTCCGAGTCCCGGGACTGGGGCCAACGTCCTGACTTTC
CDR3 protein: CASAPSPGTGANVLTF
V gene: TRBV7-9
D gene: -
clone size: once
J gene: TRBJ2-6

CDR3 DNA: TGTGCCAGCTCCCTTGGACAGCATAATGAAAAACTGTTTTTT
CDR3 protein: CASSLGQHNEKLFF
V gene: TRBV7-9
D gene: -
clone size: -
J gene: TRBJ1-4

CDR3 DNA: TGTGCCAGCAGTGGGGACAGGGGGTTCCAGCCCCAGCATTTT
CDR3 protein: CASSGDRGFQPQHF
V gene: TRBV9
D gene: TRBD1
clone size: -
J gene: TRBJ1-5

CDR3 DNA: TGTGCCAGCAGCCCGGCGTCCCCCTCCTACGAGCAGTACTTC
CDR3 protein: CASSPASPSYEQYF
V gene: TRBV7-8
D gene: -
clone size: -
J gene: TRBJ2-7

CDR3 DNA: TGCGCCAGCAGCTTAGACAGGGGGCTAAATCAGCCCCAGCATTTT
CDR3 protein: CASSLDRGLNQPQHF
V gene: TRBV5-1
D gene: TRBD1
clone size: -
J gene: TRBJ1-5

CDR3 DNA: TGTGCCAGCAGCGACGGGACAGGGTTTACCTACGAGCAGTACTTC
CDR3 protein: CASSDGTGFTYEQYF
V gene: TRBV7-9
D gene: TRBD1
clone size: -
J gene: TRBJ2-7

CDR3 DNA: TGCGCCAGCAGCCAAGATGCGGGAGGCGAAAAACTGTTTTTT
CDR3 protein: CASSQDAGGEKLFF
V gene: TRBV4-1
D gene: -
clone size: -
J gene: TRBJ1-4

CDR3 DNA: TGTGCCAGCAGCTTACCTGGGAGCTCCTACAATGAGCAGTTCTTC
CDR3 protein: CASSLPGSSYNEQFF
V gene: TRBV7-9
D gene: -
clone size: -
J gene: TRBJ2-1

CDR3 DNA: TGTGCCAGCAGCCCGTCGGAACGGGTCTCCTACAATGAGCAGTTCTTC
CDR3 protein: CASSPSERVSYNEQFF
V gene: TRBV7-3
D gene: -
clone size: -
J gene: TRBJ2-1

CDR3 DNA: TGTGCCAGTAGTCCCGGACTAGCGGGGTACTACGAGCAGTACTTC
CDR3 protein: CASSPGLAGYYEQYF
V gene: TRBV19
D gene: TRBD2
clone size: -
J gene: TRBJ2-7

CDR3 DNA: TGTGCCAGCAGCGCCCCGGGAGTTCTTTCAAATGAGCAGTTCTTC
CDR3 protein: CASSAPGVLSNEQFF
V gene: TRBV9
D gene: -
clone size: -
J gene: TRBJ2-1

CDR3 DNA: TGTGCCAGCAGCCGAGACAGGGAATATAACACTGAAGCTTTCTTT
CDR3 protein: CASSRDREYNTEAFF
V gene: TRBV5-4
D gene: TRBD1
clone size: -
J gene: TRBJ1-1

CDR3 DNA: TGTGCCAGTTTGGACAGGAGCCTCTATGGCTACACCTTC
CDR3 protein: CASLDRSLYGYTF
V gene: TRBV28
D gene: TRBD1
clone size: -
J gene: TRBJ1-2

CDR3 DNA: TGTGCCAGCAGCTACCGGGACGGGAGCTCCTACGAGCAGTACTTC
CDR3 protein: CASSYRDGSSYEQYF
V gene: TRBV7-9
D gene: -
clone size: -
J gene: TRBJ2-7

CDR3 DNA: TGTGCCAGCAGTTCCTTCCCAGGGACCCAGGGGTATTTT
CDR3 protein: CASSSFPGTQGYF
V gene: TRBV27
D gene: -
clone size: -
J gene: TRBJ2-3

CDR3 DNA: TGCAGCGTTGAAGAGCCGGGGATGTCTGCCTACGAGCAGTACTTC
CDR3 protein: CSVEEPGMSAYEQYF
V gene: TRBV29-1
D gene: -
clone size: -
J gene: TRBJ2-7

CDR3 DNA: TGTGCCAGCGCCACGGACCGGGAGACCCAGTACTTC
CDR3 protein: CASATDRETQYF
V gene: TRBV25-1
D gene: -
clone size: -
J gene: TRBJ2-5

CDR3 DNA: TGTGCCAGCAGTTTAGGGCGGAACACTGAAGCTTTCTTT
CDR3 protein: CASSLGRNTEAFF
V gene: TRBV27
D gene: -
clone size: -
J gene: TRBJ1-1